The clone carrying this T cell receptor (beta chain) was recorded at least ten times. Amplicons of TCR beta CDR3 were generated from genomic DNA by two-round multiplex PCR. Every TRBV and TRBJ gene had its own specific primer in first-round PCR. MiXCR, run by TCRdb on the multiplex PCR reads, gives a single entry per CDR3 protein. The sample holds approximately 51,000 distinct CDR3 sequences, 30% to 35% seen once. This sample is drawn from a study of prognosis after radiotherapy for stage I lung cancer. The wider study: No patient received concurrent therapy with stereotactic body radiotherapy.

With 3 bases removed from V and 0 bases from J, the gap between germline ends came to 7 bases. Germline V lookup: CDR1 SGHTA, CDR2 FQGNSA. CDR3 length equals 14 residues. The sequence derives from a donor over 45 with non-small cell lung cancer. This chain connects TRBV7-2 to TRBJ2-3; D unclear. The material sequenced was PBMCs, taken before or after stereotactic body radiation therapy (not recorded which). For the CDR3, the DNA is TGTGCCAGCAGCTTGCTTTCTAGCACAGATACGCAGTATTTT. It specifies CASSLLSSTDTQYF.